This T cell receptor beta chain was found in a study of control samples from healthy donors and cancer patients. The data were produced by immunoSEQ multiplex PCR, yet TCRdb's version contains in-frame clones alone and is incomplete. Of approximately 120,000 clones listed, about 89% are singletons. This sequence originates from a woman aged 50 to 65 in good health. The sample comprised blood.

The CDR3 here is CASSPSWAGAYSNQPQHF. Here the CDR3 DNA reads TGTGCCAGCAGCCCCAGTTGGGCAGGGGCCTATAGCAATCAGCCCCAGCATTTT. The chain is built from TRBV7-6 and TRBJ1-5; maybe TRBD1 (6 bases). Germline V gives CDR1 SGHVS, CDR2 FNYEAQ. CDR3 length: 18 amino acids. Between the trimmed V and J ends, which lost 5 bases and 0 bases, there was a span of 20 bases.